These T cell receptor beta chains were read from a single sample in a study of blood T cell repertoires in COVID-19. Using immunoSEQ multiplex PCR, the repertoire was profiled, and TCRdb retains in-frame clones only, with some absent. The table records 200,000 to 300,000 clones, approximately 80% of them present only once. Sequencing input: peripheral blood. The receptor set was obtained from a man between 35 and 55 years old who had recovered from COVID-19. Both conserved end residues are part of each CDR3. The order of the fields is D gene, J gene, V gene, clone size, CDR3 DNA, CDR3 protein. A D gene is named only where the DNA matches it firmly. Rows may omit the clone size; those that give it use once, few, many or a size class.

-,TRBJ1-3,TRBV5-5,-,TGTGCCAGCAGCTTGGGACCGCTAGACTCTGGAAACACCATATATTTT,CASSLGPLDSGNTIYF
TRBD1,TRBJ1-5,TRBV7-9,once,TGTGCCAGCAGCCGCGGCGGGACAGGGGGACAGCCCCAGCATTTT,CASSRGGTGGQPQHF
-,TRBJ2-2,TRBV4-3,-,TGCGCCAGCAGCCAGTTAGGGGGAAGCGAGGAGCTGTTTTTT,CASSQLGGSEELFF
-,TRBJ2-1,TRBV20-1,-,TGCAGTGCTAGTGAGGGTCGGAGCTCCTACAATGAGCAGTTCTTC,CSASEGRSSYNEQFF
TRBD1,TRBJ2-7,TRBV7-2,-,TGTGCCAGCAGCCCGGACAGGGGACACTACGAGCAGTACTTC,CASSPDRGHYEQYF
-,TRBJ2-6,TRBV5-6,-,TGTGCCAGCAGCTTGGGGTTTTACCGGACTTCTGGGGCCAACGTCCTGACTTTC,CASSLGFYRTSGANVLTF
TRBD1,TRBJ2-5,TRBV6-5,-,TGTGCCAGCAGATCGCCAGGACAGGGTAAAGAGACCCAGTACTTC,CASRSPGQGKETQYF
TRBD2,TRBJ2-3,TRBV29-1,-,TGCAGCGTTGTGCCTAGCGGGGTGGGCAGGGATACGCAGTATTTT,CSVVPSGVGRDTQYF
-,TRBJ1-1,TRBV6-4,few,TGTGCCAGCAGTGAATCCCTGCAGGGGATAGCTTTCTTT,CASSESLQGIAFF
TRBD1,TRBJ1-1,TRBV11-3,few,TGTGCCAGCAGCCCACGGACAGGCCCAATCGAAGCTTTCTTT,CASSPRTGPIEAFF
-,TRBJ1-2,TRBV13,-,TGTGCCAGCAGCTCAGGACGGGGGATCGATGGCTACACCTTC,CASSSGRGIDGYTF
TRBD2,TRBJ2-3,TRBV3-1/TRBV3-2,-,TGTGCCAGCAGCCAACTCCCAATAGCGGGGGCAGCAACAGATACGCAGTATTTT,CASSQLPIAGAATDTQYF
-,TRBJ1-1,TRBV28,-,TGTGCCAGCAGCTCCACAGCGGATCAAGCTTTCTTT,CASSSTADQAFF